These T cell receptor beta chains were read from a single sample in a study. One entry per CDR3 protein, called by TCRdb with MiXCR from the RT-PCR reads. The table lists hundreds of thousands of distinct CDR3 sequences, 13% to 15% of them singletons, with 3.6% in the top ten. Sequencing used memory CD4+ T cells from blood. The receptors were gathered from a female donor in good health, serving as a healthy control. Both conserved end residues are part of each CDR3. D genes are given only for firm matches. Some rows mark clone size as missing; the rest say once, few, many or name a class of expanded clone.

j_call | v_call | clone_size | d_call | cdr3_nt | cdr3_aa
TRBJ2-2 | TRBV5-1 | NA | TRBD1 | TGCGCCAGCACCATGGGACAGGGGGACACCGGGGAGCTGTTTTTT | CASTMGQGDTGELFF
TRBJ2-3 | TRBV10-3 | NA | NA | TGTGCCATCAGTGAGTCCCGCGGCAGGGGGGGCACAGATACGCAGTATTTT | CAISESRGRGGTDTQYF
TRBJ1-6 | TRBV3-1 | NA | TRBD1 | TGTGCCAGCAGCGAGGGGACAGGGGTATCACCCCTCCACTTT | CASSEGTGVSPLHF
TRBJ1-4 | TRBV18 | many | NA | TGTGCCAGCTCACCTAGAGGAGGAACTAATGAAAAACTGTTTTTT | CASSPRGGTNEKLFF
TRBJ2-3 | TRBV30 | few | NA | TGTGCCTGGAGTGTTGGTATAGCAGCTAGCACAGATACGCAGTATTTT | CAWSVGIAASTDTQYF
TRBJ2-2 | TRBV11-2 | NA | NA | TGTGCCAGCAGGTCCCCAGAGCGGATTAACACCGGGGAGCTGTTTTTT | CASRSPERINTGELFF
TRBJ2-1 | TRBV29-1 | many | TRBD2 | TGCAGCGTGAGGGGACTAGCGGGAGTTCACAATGAGCAGTTCTTC | CSVRGLAGVHNEQFF
TRBJ1-1 | TRBV29-1 | NA | NA | TGCAGCGGTTACAGAGAGTTGAACACTGAAGCTTTCTTT | CSGYRELNTEAFF
TRBJ2-1 | TRBV6-5 | many | NA | TGTGCCACTAACCGCTACAATGAGCAGTTCTTC | CATNRYNEQFF
TRBJ2-1 | TRBV12-3/TRBV12-4 | NA | NA | TGTGCCAGCACTTTTGGGGGGGGGGCGACCAATGAGCAGTTCTTC | CASTFGGGATNEQFF
TRBJ2-5 | TRBV5-1 | NA | NA | TGCGCCAGCAGCTTGGCCGGTTTCGGGGAAGAGACCCAGTACTTC | CASSLAGFGEETQYF
TRBJ1-5 | TRBV30 | NA | NA | TGTGCCTGGAGTGAGGGGTCGGGACGGCCCCAGCATTTT | CAWSEGSGRPQHF
TRBJ2-5 | TRBV20-1 | few | NA | TGCAGTGCTAGAATGATCAGGGACCAAGAGACCCAGTACTTC | CSARMIRDQETQYF
TRBJ2-7 | TRBV4-3 | NA | NA | TGCGCCAGCAGCCAAGTAGCAGGGAACTACGAGCAGTACTTC | CASSQVAGNYEQYF
TRBJ1-1 | TRBV5-1 | few | NA | TGCGCCAGCAGCCCACGGTCCGGGGACACCTCCACTGAAGCTTTCTTT | CASSPRSGDTSTEAFF
TRBJ2-1 | TRBV12-3/TRBV12-4 | many | TRBD2 | TGTGCCAGCAGGGGATTGGGACTAGGAGACAATGAGCAGTTCTTC | CASRGLGLGDNEQFF
TRBJ1-5 | TRBV19 | NA | TRBD1 | TGTGCCAGTAGCACGGGGACAGGGCGAAGCAATCAGCCCCAGCATTTT | CASSTGTGRSNQPQHF
TRBJ2-3 | TRBV12-3/TRBV12-4 | few | TRBD2 | TGTGCCAGCAGCTCTCTAGCGGGAGTGACAGATACGCAGTATTTT | CASSSLAGVTDTQYF
TRBJ2-3 | TRBV7-2 | few | NA | TGTGCCAGCAGCTTGTCGCCCTTCACGTCGAAGCAGTATTTT | CASSLSPFTSKQYF
TRBJ2-2 | TRBV27 | many | NA | TGTGCCAGCTTGCCTCGCGAAGACACCGGGGAGCTGTTTTTT | CASLPREDTGELFF
TRBJ2-1 | TRBV4-2 | few | NA | TGTGCCAGCAGCCAAGTGGCTAGCGTCGTTAATGAGCAGTTCTTC | CASSQVASVVNEQFF
TRBJ2-2 | TRBV6-1 | NA | TRBD1 | TGTGCCAGCAGTGGCGACAGGGATACCGGGGAGCTGTTTTTT | CASSGDRDTGELFF
TRBJ1-4 | TRBV27 | few | TRBD1 | TGTGCCAGCAGTACCAATTACAGGGGAATTAATGAAAAACTGTTTTTT | CASSTNYRGINEKLFF
TRBJ2-7 | TRBV7-2 | few | TRBD2 | TGTGCCAGCAGCTTCACTAGCGGGAGAACCTACGAGCAGTACTTC | CASSFTSGRTYEQYF
TRBJ1-3 | TRBV7-2 | NA | TRBD1 | TGTGCCAGCAGCTTGCAGACAGGGAGCTCTGGAAACACCATATATTTT | CASSLQTGSSGNTIYF
TRBJ1-5 | TRBV30 | NA | TRBD1 | TGTGCCTGGAGTGTAGGGAGACAGGGGGTTCAGCCCCAGCATTTT | CAWSVGRQGVQPQHF
TRBJ2-5 | TRBV7-2 | NA | TRBD2 | TGTGCCAGCAGCTTACAAGCGGGATTGGGAGAGACCCAGTACTTC | CASSLQAGLGETQYF
TRBJ2-2 | TRBV7-6 | NA | NA | TGTGCCAGCAGCTTAAGGGGCGGTAGGGCCACCGGGGAGCTGTTTTTT | CASSLRGGRATGELFF
TRBJ2-3 | TRBV20-1 | many | NA | TGCAGTGCCGATACTAGCACAGATACGCAGTATTTT | CSADTSTDTQYF
TRBJ1-6 | TRBV6-5 | few | NA | TGTGCCAGCAGCCGGGACTTGAGCTCCTATAATTCACCCCTCCACTTT | CASSRDLSSYNSPLHF
TRBJ2-1 | TRBV6-5 | few | TRBD1 | TGTGCCAGCACCCAATCGGGACAGGGGTACAATGAGCAGTTCTTC | CASTQSGQGYNEQFF
TRBJ2-5 | TRBV29-1 | NA | NA | TGCAGCGTTGCCAGGGGGGCGGAGACCCAGTACTTC | CSVARGAETQYF
TRBJ2-5 | TRBV5-1 | NA | TRBD1 | TGCGCCAGCAGCGGGGACAGGGCAGCGGAAGAGACCCAGTACTTC | CASSGDRAAEETQYF
TRBJ2-5 | TRBV12-3/TRBV12-4 | few | NA | TGTGCCAGCAGTCATTCAGTTGGTCGCTCAGGGATGGAGACCCAGTACTTC | CASSHSVGRSGMETQYF
TRBJ2-1 | TRBV15 | NA | TRBD2 | TGTGCCACCAGCATGGTAGCTAGCGGGAGGAATGAGCAGTTCTTC | CATSMVASGRNEQFF
TRBJ1-4 | TRBV7-6 | NA | NA | TGTGCCAGCAGCTTAGGTGGCAAGTCACACGAAAAACTGTTTTTT | CASSLGGKSHEKLFF
TRBJ2-1 | TRBV29-1 | many | NA | TGCAGCGTTGACCCATGGGGGGAGAATGAGCAGTTCTTC | CSVDPWGENEQFF
TRBJ1-2 | TRBV27 | NA | NA | TGTGCCAGCAGTTTTCGAGGGGATGGCTACACCTTC | CASSFRGDGYTF
TRBJ2-3 | TRBV20-1 | few | NA | TGCAGTGCTAGAGTAGTTGCGAAGAGCACAGATACGCAGTATTTT | CSARVVAKSTDTQYF
TRBJ2-3 | TRBV7-8 | NA | NA | NA | CASSLDTLAQIRSIF
TRBJ2-7 | TRBV27 | NA | NA | TGTGCCAGCAGTTCCAACGGAATCGCCTACGAGCAGTACTTC | CASSSNGIAYEQYF
TRBJ2-1 | TRBV6-6 | NA | TRBD1 | TGTGCCAGCAGTTATGGGGACAGGTATCAGCAGTTCTTC | CASSYGDRYQQFF
TRBJ2-2 | TRBV20-1 | few | TRBD2 | TGCAGTGCTGTTAGAGGGAGGGACACCGGGGAGCTGTTTTTT | CSAVRGRDTGELFF
TRBJ1-2 | TRBV6-5 | NA | NA | TGTGCCAGCAGTTATTACCCACTCCGGGGCGCCTATGGCTACACCTTC | CASSYYPLRGAYGYTF
TRBJ1-6 | TRBV6-9 | NA | TRBD1 | TGTGCCAGCAGTTCAGCCGGTACTACCGGGACAGGGTCTAGTTCCTATAATTCACCCCTCCACTTT | CASSSAGTTGTGSSSYNSPLHF
TRBJ2-7 | TRBV15 | few | NA | TGTGCCACCAGCAGAGGTCAAGCCGGGACACACTCCTACGAGCAGTACTTC | CATSRGQAGTHSYEQYF
TRBJ2-5 | TRBV5-1 | NA | NA | TGCGCCAGCAGCCACCGTTCCATCGCGGAGACCCAGTACTTC | CASSHRSIAETQYF
TRBJ2-7 | TRBV7-9 | few | NA | TGTGCCAGCAGCTTAATCGCGGGACTGGTCAACTACGAGCAGTACTTC | CASSLIAGLVNYEQYF
TRBJ2-3 | TRBV20-1 | few | NA | TGCAGTGCTCAAAACTGGGCTAGGAGGAACACAGATACGCAGTATTTT | CSAQNWARRNTDTQYF
TRBJ2-7 | TRBV3-1 | many | NA | TGTGCCAGCAGCCAAGTTCCCCTCGAGCAGTACTTC | CASSQVPLEQYF
TRBJ2-5 | TRBV7-9 | NA | NA | TGTGCCAGCAGAACAGCCAGGAGCTCGACACTACAAGAGACCCAGTACTTC | CASRTARSSTLQETQYF
TRBJ2-3 | TRBV5-4 | NA | TRBD2 | TGTGCCAGCAGCATCGGGACTAGCGAATTCACAGATACGCAGTATTTT | CASSIGTSEFTDTQYF
TRBJ1-1 | TRBV29-1 | few | NA | TGCAGCGTTGGACTCGCCGCTAACACTGAAGCTTTCTTT | CSVGLAANTEAFF
TRBJ2-3 | TRBV5-6 | few | TRBD2 | TGTGCCAGCAGCTTGAGAATAGCGGGAGGGATTTCCCGCAATACGCAGTATTTT | CASSLRIAGGISRNTQYF